What follows are 15 T cell receptor beta chains derived from one specimen sequenced in a study of resident and recirculating memory T cells in vitiligo. This table comes from immunoSEQ multiplex PCR, and its TCRdb copy is limited to in-frame clones, with some not included. Of fewer than 85,000 clones listed, around 92% are singletons. Sequenced input: blood. All receptors come from a male donor with vitiligo.

This chain joins TRBV15 and TRBJ2-1, with D unclear. CDR1 and CDR2 from the germline V gene are LNHNV and YYDKDF (reference sequence). The CDR3 has 12 residues. V was clipped by 1 base and J by 10 bases, with 8 bases between them. The CDR3 loop is CATSRAAGEQFF. The CDR3 bases are TGTGCCACCAGCAGAGCGGCAGGAGAGCAGTTCTTC.

The J gene is TRBJ2-5, the V gene TRBV6-6; D is possibly TRBD1 (6 bases). The J call may be in error: the DNA end matches TRBJ2-7 better. Germline CDR1 reads MNHNY; CDR2 reads SVGAGI (reference sequence). The CDR3 loop spans 13 amino acids. CDR3 amino acids: CASSYYGGDEQYF. CDR3 DNA: TGTGCCAGCAGTTATTATGGGGGCGACGAGCAGTACTTC.

This clone was counted between two and nine times. This chain links TRBV6-4 with TRBJ2-1; the match to TRBD2 covers 9 bases. Trimming at V came to 5 bases and at J to 8 bases, leaving 4 bases not matched to a gene. From germline, CDR1 is MRHNA and CDR2 SNTAGT. The CDR3 totals 13 residues. The CDR3 loop is CASSSGRSYEQFF. CDR3 DNA sequence: TGTGCCAGCAGTAGCGGGAGGTCTTATGAGCAGTTCTTC.

This chain uses TRBV20-1 with TRBJ1-2; weak D call: TRBD1 (6 bases). The V end was cut by 5 bases, the J end by 7 bases, with 11 bases between. CDR3 length equals 11 residues. CDR1 and CDR2 (germline): DFQATT, SNEGSKA (reference sequence). CDR3 nucleotides: TGCAGTGCTCAACAGGGTTTTGGCTACACCTTC. Amino acid sequence: CSAQQGFGYTF.

This clone has a single count. The chain is built from TRBV5-1 and TRBJ2-5; 11 nucleotides agree with TRBD2. V shed 4 bases, J shed 0 bases, and the junction held 5 bases outside the gene matches. There are 16 residues in the CDR3. CDR1 and CDR2 (germline): SGHRS, YFSETQ. CDR3 sequence (DNA): TGCGCCAGCAGCCACGCTAGCGGGAGGAACCAAGAGACCCAGTACTTC. It yields the protein CASSHASGRNQETQYF.

This chain uses TRBV4-3 with TRBJ2-5; weak D call: TRBD1 (6 bases). Deletions cut 1 base from V and 7 bases from J, with 16 bases between. Germline V gene data show CDR1 as LGHNA and CDR2 as YSLEER. The CDR3 has 15 amino acids. The CDR3 DNA reads as TGCGCCAGCAGCCAAGGGACGGGACATGGGGGGACCCAGTACTTC. It is translated as CASSQGTGHGGTQYF.

The chain carries TRBV28 and TRBJ2-1; the match to TRBD1 covers 7 bases. The ends lost 5 bases at V and 9 bases at J; junction bases unmatched: 10. CDR3 length equals 14 residues. CDR1 and CDR2 (germline): MDHEN, SYDVKM. The DNA for the CDR3 is TGTGCCAGCAGTACGACAGGGAATCTGGCTGAGCAGTTCTTC. Translation: CASSTTGNLAEQFF.

This chain links TRBV19 with TRBJ2-5, with D possibly TRBD2 on 6 matching bases. The ends were cut back, 5 bases at V and 2 bases at J, with 18 bases in the middle. The CDR3 consists of 16 residues. Germline loops: CDR1 LNHDA, CDR2 SQIVND (reference sequence). The CDR3 is CASSRVKRVFQETQYF. DNA for the CDR3: TGTGCCAGTAGTCGGGTGAAGCGGGTTTTTCAAGAGACCCAGTACTTC.

The rearrangement uses TRBV6-1 and TRBJ2-1; possible D gene TRBD2, 5 bases. Trimming stripped 4 bases from V and 9 bases from J, with 16 bases between. CDR3 size: 14 residues. CDR1 and CDR2 from the germline V gene are MNHNS and SASEGT. For the CDR3, the DNA is TGTGCCAGCAGTGGCTCACTAGAGGTAGGTGAGCAGTTCTTC. Translation gives CASSGSLEVGEQFF.

A single count supports this clone. DNA of the CDR3: TGTGCCAGCAGTTCCTGGCAGGGCATGAACACTGAAGCTTTCTTT. This gives the protein CASSSWQGMNTEAFF. This chain links TRBV6-5 with TRBJ1-1; D may be TRBD1 (5 bases). This CDR3 contains 15 residues. Trimming left V 4 bases short and J 0 bases short, with 12 bases between. The V gene's germline CDR1 is MNHEY and CDR2 SVGAGI.

The chain joins TRBV28 to TRBJ2-7; D is undetermined. The CDR3 has 11 amino acids. With 1 base removed from V and 5 bases from J, the gap between germline ends came to 3 bases. From germline, CDR1 is MDHEN and CDR2 SYDVKM. In DNA, the CDR3 is TGTGCCAGCAGTTTATCAAACGAGCAGTACTTC. Residues: CASSLSNEQYF.

The chain employs TRBV19 and TRBJ2-7; D is perhaps TRBD1 (6 bases). V was trimmed by 3 bases and J by 5 bases, leaving 14 bases between them. The length of the CDR3 is 14 residues. The V gene's germline CDR1 is LNHDA and CDR2 SQIVND (reference sequence). CDR3 protein: CASSIQGIIDEQYF. The CDR3 region has the DNA TGTGCCAGTAGTATCCAGGGGATTATCGACGAGCAGTACTTC.

This chain uses TRBV11-2 with TRBJ1-1, with D possibly being TRBD1 (5 bases). In germline, CDR1 is SGHAT, CDR2 FQNNGV. Trimming stripped 5 bases from V and 4 bases from J, with 17 bases between. CDR3 length: 15 amino acids. The CDR3 loop reads CASSPAGIHGTEAFF. The CDR3 DNA sequence: TGTGCCAGCAGCCCCGCAGGGATCCACGGCACTGAAGCTTTCTTT.

Points on this clone: The junction shows a germline mismatch at one end, possibly a read error. The V gene is TRBV4-1, the J gene TRBJ2-1; no firm D call. In germline, CDR1 is MGHRA, CDR2 YSYEKL. This CDR3 has 12 amino acids. The CDR3 DNA reads TGCGCCAGCAGCCAGATCTACGATGAGCAGTTCTTC. It is translated as CASSQIYDEQFF.

The chain uses TRBV7-8 and TRBJ2-4; no reliable D call. Trimming removed 6 bases at V and 0 bases at J, with 3 bases between. Germline V gene lookup returns CDR1 SGHVS and CDR2 FQNEAQ. There are 12 residues in the CDR3. CDR3 coding DNA: TGTGCCAGCAGTCTAGCCAAAAACATTCAGTACTTC. Translating it yields CASSLAKNIQYF.